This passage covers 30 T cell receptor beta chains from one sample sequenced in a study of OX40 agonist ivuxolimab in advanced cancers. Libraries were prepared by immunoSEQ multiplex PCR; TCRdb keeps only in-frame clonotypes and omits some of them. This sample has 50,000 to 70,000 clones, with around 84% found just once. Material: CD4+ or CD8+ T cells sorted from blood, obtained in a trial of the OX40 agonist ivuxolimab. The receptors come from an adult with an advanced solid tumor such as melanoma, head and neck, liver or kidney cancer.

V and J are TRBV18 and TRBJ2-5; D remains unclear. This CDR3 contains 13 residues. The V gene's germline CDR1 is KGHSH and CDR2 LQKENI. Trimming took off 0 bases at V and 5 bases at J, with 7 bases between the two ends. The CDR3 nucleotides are TGTGCCAGCTCACCACCGAACAAGGAGACCCAGTACTTC. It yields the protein CASSPPNKETQYF.

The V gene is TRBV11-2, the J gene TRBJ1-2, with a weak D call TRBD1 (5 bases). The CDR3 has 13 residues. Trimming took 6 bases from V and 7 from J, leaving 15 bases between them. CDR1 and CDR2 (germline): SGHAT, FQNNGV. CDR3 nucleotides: TGTGCCAGCAGTGGCGGGGGGAGGGCTGGCTACACCTTC. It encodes CASSGGGRAGYTF.

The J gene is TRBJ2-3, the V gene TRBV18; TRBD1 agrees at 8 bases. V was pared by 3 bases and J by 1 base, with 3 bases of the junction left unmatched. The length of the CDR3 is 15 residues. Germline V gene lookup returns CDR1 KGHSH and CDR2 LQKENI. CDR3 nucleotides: TGTGCCAGCTCACCGGCGGGACAGGGCACAGATACGCAGTATTTT. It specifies CASSPAGQGTDTQYF.

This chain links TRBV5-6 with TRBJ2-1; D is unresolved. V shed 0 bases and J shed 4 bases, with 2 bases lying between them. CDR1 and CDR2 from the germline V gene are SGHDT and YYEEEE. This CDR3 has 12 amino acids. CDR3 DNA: TGTGCCAGCAGCTTGGCTTACAATGAGCAGTTCTTC. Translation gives CASSLAYNEQFF. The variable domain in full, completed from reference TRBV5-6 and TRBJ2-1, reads DAGVTQSPTHLIKTRGQQVTLRCSPKSGHDTVSWYQQALGQGPQFIFQYYEEEERQRGNFPDRFSGHQFPNYSSELNVNALLLGDSALYLCASSLAYNEQFFGPGTRLTVL.

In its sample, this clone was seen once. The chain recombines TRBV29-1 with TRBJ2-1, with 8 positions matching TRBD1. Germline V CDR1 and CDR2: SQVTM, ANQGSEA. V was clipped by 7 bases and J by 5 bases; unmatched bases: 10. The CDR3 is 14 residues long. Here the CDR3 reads CSGRPQGANNEQFF. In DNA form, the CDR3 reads TGCAGCGGACGCCCCCAGGGGGCAAACAATGAGCAGTTCTTC.

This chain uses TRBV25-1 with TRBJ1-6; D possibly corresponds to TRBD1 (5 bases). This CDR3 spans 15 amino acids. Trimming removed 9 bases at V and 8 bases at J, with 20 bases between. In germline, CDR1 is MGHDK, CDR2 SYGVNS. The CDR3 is CASPGGLRNDSPLHF. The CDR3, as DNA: TGTGCCAGTCCGGGGGGGTTAAGAAATGATTCACCCCTCCACTTT.

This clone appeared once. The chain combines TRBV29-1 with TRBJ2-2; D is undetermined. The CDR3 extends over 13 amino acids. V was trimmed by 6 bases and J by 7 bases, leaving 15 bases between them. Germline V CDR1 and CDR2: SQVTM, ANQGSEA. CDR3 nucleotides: TGCAGCGTCCAGTGGGTGGGCATCGGGGAGCTGTTTTTT. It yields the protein CSVQWVGIGELFF.

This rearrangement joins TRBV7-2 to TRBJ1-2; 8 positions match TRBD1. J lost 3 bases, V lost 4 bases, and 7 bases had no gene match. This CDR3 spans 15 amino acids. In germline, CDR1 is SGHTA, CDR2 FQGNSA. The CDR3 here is CASSSNRGDYYGYTF. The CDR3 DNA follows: TGTGCCAGCAGCTCCAACAGGGGGGATTACTATGGCTACACCTTC.

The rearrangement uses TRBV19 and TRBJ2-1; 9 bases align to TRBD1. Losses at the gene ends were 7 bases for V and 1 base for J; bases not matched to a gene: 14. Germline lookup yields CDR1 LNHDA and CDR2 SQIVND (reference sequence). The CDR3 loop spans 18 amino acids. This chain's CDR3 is CASTARQGERASYNEQFF. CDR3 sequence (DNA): TGTGCCAGTACGGCGCGACAGGGGGAGAGGGCATCCTACAATGAGCAGTTCTTC.

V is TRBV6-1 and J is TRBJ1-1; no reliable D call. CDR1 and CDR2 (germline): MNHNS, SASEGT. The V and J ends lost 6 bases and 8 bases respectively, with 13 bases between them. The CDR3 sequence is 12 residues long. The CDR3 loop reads CASSLAGREAFF. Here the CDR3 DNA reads TGTGCCAGCAGCTTGGCGGGCCGGGAAGCTTTCTTT.

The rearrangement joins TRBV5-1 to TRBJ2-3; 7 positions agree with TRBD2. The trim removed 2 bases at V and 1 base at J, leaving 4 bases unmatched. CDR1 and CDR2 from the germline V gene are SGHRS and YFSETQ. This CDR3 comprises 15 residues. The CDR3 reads CASSFKGGGTDTQYF. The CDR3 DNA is TGCGCCAGCAGCTTCAAGGGAGGGGGCACAGATACGCAGTATTTT.

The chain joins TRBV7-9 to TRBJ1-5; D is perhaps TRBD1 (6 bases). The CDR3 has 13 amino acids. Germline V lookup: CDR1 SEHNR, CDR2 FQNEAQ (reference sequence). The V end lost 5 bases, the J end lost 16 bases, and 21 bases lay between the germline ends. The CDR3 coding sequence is TGTGCCAGCAGCCCAGAAGGGGGGCTGTTGGTTCATTTT. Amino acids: CASSPEGGLLVHF. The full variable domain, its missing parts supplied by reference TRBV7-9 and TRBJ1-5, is DTGVSQNPRHKITKRGQNVTFRCDPISEHNRLYWYRQTLGQGPEFLTYFQNEAQLEKSRLLSDRFSAERPKGSFSTLEIQRTEQGDSAMYLCASSPEGGLLVHFGDGTRLSIL.

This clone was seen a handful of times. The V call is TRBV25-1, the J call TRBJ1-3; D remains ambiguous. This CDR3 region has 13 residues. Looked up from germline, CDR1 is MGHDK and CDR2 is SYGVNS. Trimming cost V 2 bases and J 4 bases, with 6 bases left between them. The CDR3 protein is CASSEPGGNTIYF. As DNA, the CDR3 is TGTGCCAGCAGTGAACCGGGAGGAAACACCATATATTTT.

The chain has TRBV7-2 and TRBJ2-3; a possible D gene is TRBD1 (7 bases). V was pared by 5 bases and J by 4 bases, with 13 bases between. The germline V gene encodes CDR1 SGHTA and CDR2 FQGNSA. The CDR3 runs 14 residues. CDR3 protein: CASSAGQLSDTQYF. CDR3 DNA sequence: TGTGCCAGCAGCGCGGGACAGTTATCAGATACGCAGTATTTT.

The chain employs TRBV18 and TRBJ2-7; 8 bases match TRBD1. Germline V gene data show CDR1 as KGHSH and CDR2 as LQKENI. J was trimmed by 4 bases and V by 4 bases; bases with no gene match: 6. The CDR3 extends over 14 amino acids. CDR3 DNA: TGTGCCAGCTCACGGGGCAGGGGGCTTTACGAGCAGTACTTC. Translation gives CASSRGRGLYEQYF. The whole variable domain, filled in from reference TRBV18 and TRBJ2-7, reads NAGVMQNPRHLVRRRGQEARLRCSPMKGHSHVYWYRQLPEEGLKFMVYLQKENIIDESGMPKERFSAEFPKEGPSILRIQQVVRGDSAAYFCASSRGRGLYEQYFGPGTRLTVT.

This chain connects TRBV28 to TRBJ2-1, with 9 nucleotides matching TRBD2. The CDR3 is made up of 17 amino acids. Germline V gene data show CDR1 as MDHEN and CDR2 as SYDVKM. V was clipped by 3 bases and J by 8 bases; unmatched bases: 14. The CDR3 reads CASSLSAGGGLGDEQFF. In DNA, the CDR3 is TGTGCCAGCAGTTTGTCAGCGGGAGGCGGGTTGGGCGATGAGCAGTTCTTC.

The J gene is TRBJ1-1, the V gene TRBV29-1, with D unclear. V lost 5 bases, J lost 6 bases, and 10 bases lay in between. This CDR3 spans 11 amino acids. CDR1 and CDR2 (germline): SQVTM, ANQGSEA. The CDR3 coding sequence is TGCAGCGTTCACTCCACGGCTGAAGCTTTCTTT. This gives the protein CSVHSTAEAFF. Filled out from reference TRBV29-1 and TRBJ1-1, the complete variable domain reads SAVISQKPSRDICQRGTSLTIQCQVDSQVTMMFWYRQQPGQSLTLIATANQGSEATYESGFVIDKFPISRPNLTFSTLTVSNMSPEDSSIYLCSVHSTAEAFFGQGTRLTVV.

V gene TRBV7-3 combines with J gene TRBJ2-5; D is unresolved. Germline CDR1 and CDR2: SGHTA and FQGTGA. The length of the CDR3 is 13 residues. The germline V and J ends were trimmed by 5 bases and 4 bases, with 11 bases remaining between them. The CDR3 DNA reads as TGTGCCAGCAGCGCTAGTGTAGGAGAGACCCAGTACTTC. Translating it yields CASSASVGETQYF.

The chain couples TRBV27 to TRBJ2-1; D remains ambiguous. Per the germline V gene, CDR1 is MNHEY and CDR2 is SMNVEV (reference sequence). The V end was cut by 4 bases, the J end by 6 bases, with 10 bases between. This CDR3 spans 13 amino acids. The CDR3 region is CASSSRAVNEQFF. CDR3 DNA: TGTGCCAGCAGTTCCCGGGCCGTCAATGAGCAGTTCTTC.

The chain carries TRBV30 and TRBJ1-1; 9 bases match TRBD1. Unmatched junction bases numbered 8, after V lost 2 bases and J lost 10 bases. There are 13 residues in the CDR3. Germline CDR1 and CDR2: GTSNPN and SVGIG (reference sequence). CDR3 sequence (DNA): TGTGCCTGGAGTAACACAGGGGGCGGGGGAGCTTTCTTT. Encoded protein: CAWSNTGGGGAFF.

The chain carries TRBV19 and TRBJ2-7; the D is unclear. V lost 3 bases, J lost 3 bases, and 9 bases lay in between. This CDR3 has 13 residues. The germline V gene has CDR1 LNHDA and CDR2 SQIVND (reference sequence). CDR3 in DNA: TGTGCCAGTAGTATGCGAGGAGTCTACGAGCAGTACTTC. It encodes CASSMRGVYEQYF. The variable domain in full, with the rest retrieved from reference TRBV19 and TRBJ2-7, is DGGITQSPKYLFRKEGQNVTLSCEQNLNHDAMYWYRQDPGQGLRLIYYSQIVNDFQKGDIAEGYSVSREKKESFPLTVTSAQKNPTAFYLCASSMRGVYEQYFGPGTRLTVT.

CDR3 region: CASSPLPGSNQPQHF. In DNA form, the CDR3 reads TGTGCCAGCTCACCGCTGCCGGGTAGCAATCAGCCCCAGCATTTT. The J gene is TRBJ1-5, the V gene TRBV18; unclear D gene. CDR1 is KGHSH and CDR2 is LQKENI in the germline V gene. Trimming removed 3 bases at V and 0 bases at J, with 9 bases between. The CDR3 totals 15 residues.

The CDR3 reads CASSQSTGLYTGNTIYF. The CDR3 DNA reads as TGTGCCAGCTCACAATCAACAGGGCTCTATACTGGAAACACCATATATTTT. This sequence joins TRBV18 and TRBJ1-3, with D possibly matching TRBD1 (6 bases). The CDR3 totals 17 residues. Germline V lookup: CDR1 KGHSH, CDR2 LQKENI. Trimming took 4 bases from V and 2 from J, leaving 18 bases between them.

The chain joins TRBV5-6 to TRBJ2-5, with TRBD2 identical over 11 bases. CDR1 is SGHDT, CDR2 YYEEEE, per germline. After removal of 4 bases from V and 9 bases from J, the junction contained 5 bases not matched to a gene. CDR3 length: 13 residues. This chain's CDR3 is CASSRLAGTAQYF. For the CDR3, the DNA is TGTGCCAGCAGCCGACTAGCGGGAACAGCCCAGTACTTC.

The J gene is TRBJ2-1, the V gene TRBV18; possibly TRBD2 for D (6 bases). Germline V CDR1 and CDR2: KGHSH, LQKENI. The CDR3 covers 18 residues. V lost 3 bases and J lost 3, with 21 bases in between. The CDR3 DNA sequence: TGTGCCAGCTCACCTGCGCCAGGGTGGCGGGGTAGCTACAATGAGCAGTTCTTC. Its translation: CASSPAPGWRGSYNEQFF.

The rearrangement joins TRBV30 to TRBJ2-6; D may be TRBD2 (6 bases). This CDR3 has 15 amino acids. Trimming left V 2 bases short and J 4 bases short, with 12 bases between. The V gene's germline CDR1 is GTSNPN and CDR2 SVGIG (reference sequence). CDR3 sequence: CAWSRGLFGANVLTF. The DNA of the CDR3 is TGTGCCTGGAGTAGGGGACTCTTCGGGGCCAACGTCCTGACTTTC.

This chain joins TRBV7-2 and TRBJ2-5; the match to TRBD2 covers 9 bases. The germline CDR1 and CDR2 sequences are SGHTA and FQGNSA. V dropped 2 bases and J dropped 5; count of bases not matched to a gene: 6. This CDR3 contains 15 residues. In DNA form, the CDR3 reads TGTGCCAGCAGCTTATATGCGGGGGGGTGGGAGACCCAGTACTTC. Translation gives CASSLYAGGWETQYF.

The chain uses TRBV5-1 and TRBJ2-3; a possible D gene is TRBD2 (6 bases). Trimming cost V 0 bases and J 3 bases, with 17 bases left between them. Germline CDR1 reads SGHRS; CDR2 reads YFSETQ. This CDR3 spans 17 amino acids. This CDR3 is CASSLGYGGEITDTQYF. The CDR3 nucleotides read TGCGCCAGCAGCTTGGGATACGGCGGGGAAATTACAGATACGCAGTATTTT.

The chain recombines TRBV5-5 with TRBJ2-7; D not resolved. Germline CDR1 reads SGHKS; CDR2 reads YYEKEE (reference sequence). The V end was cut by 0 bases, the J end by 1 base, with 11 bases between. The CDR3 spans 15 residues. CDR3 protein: CASSLAARGSYEQYF. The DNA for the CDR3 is TGTGCCAGCAGCTTGGCTGCACGCGGTTCCTACGAGCAGTACTTC.

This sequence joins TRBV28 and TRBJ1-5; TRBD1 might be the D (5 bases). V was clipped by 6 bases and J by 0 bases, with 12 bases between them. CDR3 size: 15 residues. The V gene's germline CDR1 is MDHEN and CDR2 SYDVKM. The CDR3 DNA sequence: TGTGCCAGCAGCCAGGGTGACTATAGCAATCAGCCCCAGCATTTT. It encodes CASSQGDYSNQPQHF.